The 11 T cell receptor beta chains presented below share a single source sample, sequenced in a study of identical twins. TCRdb used MiXCR to reprocess the 5' RACE reads, holding one entry per CDR3 protein. Of hundreds of thousands of distinct CDR3 sequences in the sample, 12% were seen once. These data were also filed under a second study, of yellow fever vaccine responses in identical twins.

Sequences were obtained from CD8+ T cells sorted from blood. The source is a woman in her late teens or twenties in good health.

The chain links TRBV9 to TRBJ2-6; D might be TRBD1 or TRBD2, each matching 5 bases. The germline V gene encodes CDR1 SGDLS and CDR2 YYNGEE. The CDR3 extends over 15 amino acids. Trimming removed 3 bases at V and 2 bases at J, with 9 bases between. CDR3 sequence reads: CASSAEGTGANVLTF. CDR3 nucleotide sequence: TGTGCCAGCAGCGCCGAGGGGACTGGGGCCAACGTCCTGACTTTC.

The rearrangement uses TRBV15 and TRBJ2-1; the match to TRBD2 covers 7 bases. The CDR3 loop spans 15 amino acids. The germline gives CDR1 LNHNV, CDR2 YYDKDF (reference sequence). With V trimmed by 0 bases and J by 5 bases, 4 bases remained unmatched. The CDR3 coding sequence is TGTGCCACCAGCAGAGAGGGGACTAACAACAATGAGCAGTTCTTC. This translates into CATSREGTNNNEQFF. Based on the CDR3 plus reference TRBV15 and TRBJ2-1, the full variable domain is DAMVIQNPRYQVTQFGKPVTLSCSQTLNHNVMYWYQQKSSQAPKLLFHYYDKDFNNEADTPDNFQSRRPNTSFCFLDIRSPGLGDTAMYLCATSREGTNNNEQFFGPGTRLTVL.

The rearrangement joins TRBV20-1 to TRBJ2-3; TRBD2 aligns across 9 bases. The CDR3 sequence is 15 residues long. Germline assignment: CDR1 DFQATT and CDR2 SNEGSKA (reference sequence). The V gene end was trimmed by 3 bases and the J gene end by 0 bases; junction bases not matched to a gene: 4. CDR3 bases: TGCAGTGCTAGCGGACTAGCGACCAGCACAGATACGCAGTATTTT. Protein sequence: CSASGLATSTDTQYF.

This chain uses TRBV5-1 with TRBJ2-5; 12 nucleotides align to TRBD2. CDR3 length equals 17 residues. The V gene end was trimmed by 3 bases and the J gene end by 0 bases; junction bases not matched to a gene: 6. Germline CDR1 is SGHRS and CDR2 is YFSETQ. CDR3 in amino acids: CASSCRTSGAYQETQYF. CDR3 DNA sequence: TGCGCCAGCAGCTGCCGGACTAGCGGGGCGTACCAAGAGACCCAGTACTTC.

This clonotype appeared a few times. V usage is TRBV6-5 and J usage is TRBJ1-4; possible D gene TRBD1, 5 bases. Per germline, CDR1 MNHEY and CDR2 SVGAGI. The CDR3 spans 15 residues. Trimming stripped 3 bases from V and 2 bases from J, with 10 bases between. The CDR3 protein is CASSYWGKTNEKLFF. CDR3 bases: TGTGCCAGCAGTTATTGGGGGAAGACTAATGAAAAACTGTTTTTT.

The chain links TRBV11-1 to TRBJ1-4; 8 bases are shared with TRBD1. Unmatched junction bases numbered 11, after V lost 4 bases and J lost 1 base. The CDR3 is 18 residues long. Germline V gives CDR1 SGHAT, CDR2 FQDESV (reference sequence). The CDR3 DNA reads as TGTGCCAGCAGCTCCACGGAGGACAGGGCCAAAACTAATGAAAAACTGTTTTTT. Residues: CASSSTEDRAKTNEKLFF.

J is TRBJ2-1 and V is TRBV7-6; 11 bases are a match to TRBD2. J was trimmed by 4 bases and V by 5 bases; bases with no gene match: 4. Germline values: CDR1 SGHVS, CDR2 FNYEAQ. The CDR3 is 15 amino acids. The CDR3 protein is CASSKLAGVYNEQFF. The CDR3 nucleotides are TGTGCCAGCAGCAAACTAGCGGGAGTATACAATGAGCAGTTCTTC.

This clonotype was recorded a few times. The chain combines TRBV29-1 with TRBJ2-1; possibly TRBD2 for D (6 bases). The V gene's germline CDR1 is SQVTM and CDR2 ANQGSEA. Trimming shortened V by 0 bases and J by 5 bases, and 11 bases separated the two germline ends. The CDR3 extends over 14 amino acids. CDR3 coding DNA: TGCAGCGTTGAAGATGGGACTGGAAACAATGAGCAGTTCTTC. The encoded protein is CSVEDGTGNNEQFF.

This clonotype was seen more than once but under ten times. CDR3 nucleotide sequence: TGTGCCACCAGTGGTTTTGATAAAAGTTCCGGGACTAGAGAAGAGACCCAGTACTTC. It codes for CATSGFDKSSGTREETQYF. The chain links TRBV24-1 to TRBJ2-5; 8 bases fit TRBD2. CDR3 length: 19 residues. Per the germline V gene, CDR1 is KGHDR and CDR2 is SFDVKD. Trimming took 5 bases from V and 3 from J; bases not matched to a gene: 19.

This clonotype appeared a few times. V is TRBV7-8 and J is TRBJ1-4; D not resolved. Germline CDR1 SGHVS, CDR2 FQNEAQ. CDR3 length: 15 residues. Trimming shortened V by 5 bases and J by 6 bases, and 16 bases separated the two germline ends. CDR3 nucleotide sequence: TGTGCCAGCAGCACCCGGACGTTAGAGTATGAAAAACTGTTTTTT. Protein sequence: CASSTRTLEYEKLFF. Looking up the rest from reference TRBV7-8 and TRBJ1-4 gives the full variable domain: GAGVSQSPRYKVAKRGQDVALRCDPISGHVSLFWYQQALGQGPEFLTYFQNEAQLDKSGLPSDRFFAERPEGSVSTLKIQRTQQEDSAVYLCASSTRTLEYEKLFFGSGTQLSVL.

In its sample, this clonotype was seen many times. The chain recombines TRBV4-1 with TRBJ2-3; D is unresolved. Germline V gives CDR1 MGHRA, CDR2 YSYEKL. The CDR3 covers 14 residues. Between the trimmed V and J ends, which lost 4 bases and 4 bases, there was a span of 12 bases. The CDR3 DNA sequence: TGCGCCAGCAGCCCAACATTGGGCGCAGATACGCAGTATTTT. It codes for CASSPTLGADTQYF.